This T cell receptor beta chain came from a study of OX40 agonist ivuxolimab in advanced cancers. This clone was seen more than once but under ten times. V was trimmed by 6 bases and J by 5 bases, leaving 15 bases between them. Germline CDR1 reads SGHRS; CDR2 reads YFSETQ. The CDR3 extends over 13 amino acids. This table comes from immunoSEQ multiplex PCR, and its TCRdb copy is limited to in-frame clones, with some not included. The data contain under 85,000 clones, about 85% of them seen just once; the ten biggest clones take up about 0.76%. This clonotype originated in an adult with an advanced solid tumor such as melanoma, head and neck, liver or kidney cancer. The rearrangement joins TRBV5-1 to TRBJ2-7; tentatively, D is TRBD1 (6 bases). The sample here was CD4+ or CD8+ T cells sorted from blood, taken in a trial of the OX40 agonist ivuxolimab. The CDR3 is CASNVRPGDEQYF. The CDR3 DNA follows: TGCGCCAGCAATGTCAGGCCAGGGGACGAGCAGTACTTC.